The clone carrying this TCR beta chain came up a few times. The germline CDR1 and CDR2 sequences are SGHAT and FQDESV (reference sequence). V shed 1 base and J shed 2 bases, with 13 bases lying between them. There are 16 residues in the CDR3. These data originate in a study of cytomegalovirus exposure and HLA in healthy donors. The PCR contained 60 Vbeta and 13 Jbeta primers. This table comes from immunoSEQ multiplex PCR, and its TCRdb copy is limited to in-frame clones, with some not included. The sample consists of roughly 160,000 clones, about 75% of them appearing once. This chain links TRBV11-1 with TRBJ2-3; perhaps TRBD2 as D (5 bases). The sample comprised PBMCs. The receptor comes from a man aged 50 to 60 in good health and CMV-seropositive. As DNA, the CDR3 is TGTGCCAGCAGCTTAGTTCGCGGGCGTTACACAGATACGCAGTATTTT. Protein sequence: CASSLVRGRYTDTQYF.